The 7 T cell receptor beta chains listed next were all sequenced from one sample in a study of blood T cells in healthy people across ages. Combining a sample-barcoded 5' primer with a J-beta primer mix, a second PCR ran for about 6 to 12 cycles. In TCRdb, the 5' RACE reads were re-called with MiXCR into one record per CDR3 protein. The table includes just over 800,000 distinct CDR3 sequences, less than 80% detected once. The sample was blood. The source of these receptors is a man under 40 in good health.

This chain uses TRBV27 with TRBJ2-7, with no clear D. The germline V gene encodes CDR1 MNHEY and CDR2 SMNVEV (reference sequence). This CDR3 contains 15 residues. V gave up 5 bases and J gave up 0 bases, with 14 bases separating them. The DNA for the CDR3 is TGTGCCAGCAGTAGAGTCACAGCCAGCTCCTACGAGCAGTACTTC. This encodes CASSRVTASSYEQYF.

On this clonotype itself: One end of the junction is discordant with germline, which a read error may explain. This chain uses TRBV25-1 with TRBJ1-5; D is ambiguous. Germline V gene sequence: CDR1 MGHDK, CDR2 SYGVNS. The CDR3 length is 12 residues. CDR3 nucleotides: TGTGCCAGCAGTCGAGGGCTACAGCCCCTGCATTTT. Its protein is CASSRGLQPLHF.

The chain employs TRBV25-1 and TRBJ1-2; a possible D gene is TRBD1 (6 bases). Germline CDR1 reads MGHDK; CDR2 reads SYGVNS. The CDR3 length is 14 residues. Trimming removed 1 base from V and 7 bases from J, with 13 bases in between. The CDR3 coding sequence is TGTGCCAGCAGTGAATTAGCGGGGGCGCTTGGCTACACCTTC. Translation: CASSELAGALGYTF.

V and J are TRBV5-1 and TRBJ2-3; possibly TRBD1 or TRBD2 for D (5 bases each). CDR3 length: 14 amino acids. Deletions cut 4 bases from V and 2 bases from J, with 11 bases between. Germline V gives CDR1 SGHRS, CDR2 YFSETQ. In DNA, the CDR3 is TGCGCCAGCAGCCGGGACGGTGACACAGATACGCAGTATTTT. It translates to CASSRDGDTDTQYF. Based on the CDR3 plus reference TRBV5-1 and TRBJ2-3, the full variable domain is KAGVTQTPRYLIKTRGQQVTLSCSPISGHRSVSWYQQTPGQGLQFLFEYFSETQRNKGNFPGRFSGRQFSNSRSEMNVSTLELGDSALYLCASSRDGDTDTQYFGPGTRLTVL.

This chain uses TRBV7-9 with TRBJ2-7, with TRBD1 matching 7 bases. The trim removed 2 bases at V and 11 bases at J, leaving 12 bases unmatched. This CDR3 region has 14 residues. Germline V gives CDR1 SEHNR, CDR2 FQNEAQ (reference sequence). The CDR3 spells CASSLPSTGRGEYF. The DNA of the CDR3 is TGTGCCAGCAGCTTACCGTCGACAGGGAGAGGGGAGTACTTC.

This chain links TRBV12-3 or TRBV12-4 with TRBJ2-1; a weak D match, TRBD2 (6 bases). V was pared by 6 bases and J by 0 bases, with 15 bases between. This CDR3 spans 16 amino acids. This chain's CDR3 is CASSLGTSSSYNEQFF. Written as DNA, the CDR3 is TGTGCCAGCAGCCTCGGGACTTCTAGCTCCTACAATGAGCAGTTCTTC.

This clonotype was recorded a few times. For the CDR3, the DNA is TGTGCCAGCAGCTTAATGTTGGAAGATACGCAGTATTTT. Its translation is CASSLMLEDTQYF. The J gene is TRBJ2-3, the V gene TRBV7-3, with D unresolved. The CDR3 has 13 residues. The germline V and J ends were trimmed by 1 base and 5 bases, with 7 bases remaining between them. Germline-derived CDR1 and CDR2 are SGHTA and FQGTGA.